This T cell receptor (beta chain) stems from a study of CD8+ T cells in alopecia areata. The overall study: Oral tofacitinib (5 to 10 mg twice daily) was administered to treated patients. Study outcomes and limitations: Since there was just one nonresponder, nobody can yet say how baseline CD8+ expansion ties to response. Scalp clonality dropped significantly under tofacitinib, as did expanded CD8+ top-100 clones. It was observed that many expanded lesional clones persisted in scalp and blood during tofacitinib.

cDNA reverse transcribed from extracted RNA served as the sequencing template. TCRdb keeps only in-frame clones here, not all; method: immunoSEQ multiplex PCR. The sample contains about 120,000 clones, roughly 63% of which appear only once. The CDR3 is 16 residues long. V gave up 5 bases and J gave up 5 bases, with 21 bases separating them. CDR1 is MGHRA and CDR2 is YSYEKL in the germline V gene. Treatment given: oral pan-JAK inhibitor, 5-10 mg twice daily. As to this clone: Its antigen is not identified.

This clonotype originated in a human donor with alopecia areata. The sequences come from CD8+ T cells sorted from blood, collected at week 4, from a patient treated with tofacitinib. The chain joins TRBV4-1 to TRBJ1-1, with D unclear. Written as DNA, the CDR3 is TGCGCCAGCAGCAACCCCTCGGACTCTTCCCAAACTGAAGCTTTCTTT. This gives the protein CASSNPSDSSQTEAFF.